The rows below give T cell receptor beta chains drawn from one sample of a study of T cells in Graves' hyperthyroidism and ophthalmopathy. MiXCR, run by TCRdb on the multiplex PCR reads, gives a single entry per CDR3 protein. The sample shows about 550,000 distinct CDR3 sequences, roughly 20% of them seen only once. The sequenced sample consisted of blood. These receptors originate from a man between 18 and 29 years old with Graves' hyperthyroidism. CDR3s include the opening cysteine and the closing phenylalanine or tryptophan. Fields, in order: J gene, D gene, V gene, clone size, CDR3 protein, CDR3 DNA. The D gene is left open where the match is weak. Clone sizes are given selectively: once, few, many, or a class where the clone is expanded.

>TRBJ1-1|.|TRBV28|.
CASNPLVEVNTEAFF
TGTGCCAGCAACCCATTAGTTGAGGTGAACACTGAAGCTTTCTTT
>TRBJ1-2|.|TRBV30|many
CAWSEGINYGYTF
TGTGCCTGGAGTGAGGGGATCAACTATGGCTACACCTTC
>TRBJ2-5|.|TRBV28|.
CASSRTRGWQETQYF
TGTGCCAGCAGCAGGACTAGGGGGTGGCAAGAGACCCAGTACTTC
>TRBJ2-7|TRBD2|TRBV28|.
CASRSPGLAGEKSAYEQYF
TGTGCCAGCAGGTCCCCGGGACTAGCGGGAGAAAAGTCGGCCTACGAGCAGTACTTC
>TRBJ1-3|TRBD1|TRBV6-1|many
CASSEARGFSGNTIYF
TGTGCCAGCAGTGAAGCCAGGGGGTTCTCTGGAAACACCATATATTTT
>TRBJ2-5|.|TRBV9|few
CASSVAAAGQETQYF
TGTGCCAGCAGCGTAGCGGCGGCAGGGCAAGAGACCCAGTACTTC
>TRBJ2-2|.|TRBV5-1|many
CASSLDLVELFF
TGCGCCAGCAGCTTGGACCTTGTGGAGCTGTTTTTT
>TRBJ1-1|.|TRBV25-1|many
CASSRGAEAFF
TGTGCCAGCAGTAGGGGGGCTGAAGCTTTCTTT
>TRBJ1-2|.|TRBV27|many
CASSPTGRSYGYTF
TGTGCCAGCAGTCCCACCGGAAGATCCTATGGCTACACCTTC
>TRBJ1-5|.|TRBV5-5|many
CASSLVPGEDQPQHF
TGTGCCAGCAGCTTGGTCCCGGGAGAAGATCAGCCCCAGCATTTT
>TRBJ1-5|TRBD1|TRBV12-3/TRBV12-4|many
CASSFLTGAEGNQPQHF
TGTGCCAGCAGCTTCCTTACAGGGGCGGAAGGCAATCAGCCCCAGCATTTT
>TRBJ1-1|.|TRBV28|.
CASSSDTDVMNTEAFF
TGTGCCAGCAGTTCCGACACAGATGTTATGAACACTGAAGCTTTCTTT
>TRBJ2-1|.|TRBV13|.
CASSLGVSYNEQFF
TGTGCCAGCAGCTTAGGGGTCTCCTACAATGAGCAGTTCTTC
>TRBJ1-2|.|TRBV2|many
CASSDLYGYTF
TGTGCCAGCAGTGACCTCTATGGCTACACCTTC
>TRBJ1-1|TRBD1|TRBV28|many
CASSLSGTAEAFF
TGTGCCAGCAGTTTATCGGGGACAGCTGAAGCTTTCTTT
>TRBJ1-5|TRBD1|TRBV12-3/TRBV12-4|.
CASSLTGVGGQPQHF
TGTGCCAGCAGTTTAACAGGGGTTGGCGGTCAGCCCCAGCATTTT
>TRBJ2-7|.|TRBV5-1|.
CASSFSGSGSEQYF
TGCGCCAGCAGCTTTTCCGGGAGTGGGAGCGAGCAGTACTTC
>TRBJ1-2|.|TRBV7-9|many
CASSHVTSNYGYTF
TGTGCCAGCAGCCACGTGACATCTAACTATGGCTACACCTTC
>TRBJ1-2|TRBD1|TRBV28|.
CASDGTDTNYGYTF
TGTGCCAGCGATGGGACAGATACTAACTATGGCTACACCTTC
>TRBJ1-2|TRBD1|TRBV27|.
CASSLTPSLGDREENGYTF
TGTGCCAGCAGTTTAACCCCCTCCTTGGGGGACAGGGAGGAAAATGGCTACACCTTC
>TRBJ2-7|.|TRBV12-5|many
CASGLDPSYEQYF
TGTGCTAGTGGTTTGGATCCCTCCTACGAGCAGTACTTC
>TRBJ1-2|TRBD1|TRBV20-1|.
CSASTGAYGYTF
TGCAGTGCTAGCACAGGGGCCTATGGCTACACCTTC
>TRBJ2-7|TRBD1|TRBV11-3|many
CASTNRGFYEQYF
TGTGCCAGCACCAACAGGGGTTTCTACGAGCAGTACTTC
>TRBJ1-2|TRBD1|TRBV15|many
CATRSTGELGYTF
TGTGCCACCAGGTCGACAGGGGAGCTTGGCTACACCTTC
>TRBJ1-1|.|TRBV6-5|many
CASSYGRGRGNTEAFF
TGTGCCAGCAGTTACGGGCGGGGGAGAGGGAACACTGAAGCTTTCTTT
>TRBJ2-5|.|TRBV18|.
CASSPPTGTGETQYF
TGTGCCAGCTCACCCCCGACGGGCACCGGGGAGACCCAGTACTTC
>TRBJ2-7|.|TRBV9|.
CASNPGGGVEQYF
TGTGCCAGCAACCCAGGGGGAGGGGTCGAGCAGTACTTC
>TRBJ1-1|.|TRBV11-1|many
CASSLRSGVTEAFF
TGTGCCAGCAGCTTAAGGTCTGGGGTCACTGAAGCTTTCTTT
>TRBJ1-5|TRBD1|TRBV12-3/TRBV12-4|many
CASSLDRGTGQPQHF
TGTGCCAGCAGTTTAGACAGGGGGACCGGTCAGCCCCAGCATTTT
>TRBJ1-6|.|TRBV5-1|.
CASSLGATGGRLHF
TGCGCCAGCAGCTTAGGGGCGACCGGAGGTCGACTCCACTTT
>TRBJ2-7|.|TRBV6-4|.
CASRQNYEQYF
TGTGCCAGCAGGCAGAATTACGAGCAGTACTTC
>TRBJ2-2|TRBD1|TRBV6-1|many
CASTVGQGSGTGELFF
TGTGCCAGCACCGTGGGACAGGGGAGTGGCACCGGGGAGCTGTTTTTT
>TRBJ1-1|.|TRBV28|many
CASSSVEEDRNTEAFF
TGTGCCAGCAGTTCTGTTGAGGAGGACAGAAACACTGAAGCTTTCTTT
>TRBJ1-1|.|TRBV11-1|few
CASSFLQGWPEAFF
TGTGCCAGCAGCTTCCTACAGGGTTGGCCTGAAGCTTTCTTT
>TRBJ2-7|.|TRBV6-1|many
CASKSGLTSYEQYF
TGTGCCAGCAAGTCGGGACTTACAAGCTACGAGCAGTACTTC
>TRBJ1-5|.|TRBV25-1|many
CASGLGGNQPQHF
TGTGCCAGCGGGCTTGGGGGCAATCAGCCCCAGCATTTT
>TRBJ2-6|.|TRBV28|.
CASSLSGQGPGANVLTF
TGTGCCAGCAGTTTATCGGGTCAGGGGCCTGGGGCCAACGTCCTGACTTTC
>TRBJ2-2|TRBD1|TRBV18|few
CASSPTLGQGRLSTGELFF
TGTGCCAGCTCACCCACTCTTGGACAGGGTCGGTTGAGCACCGGGGAGCTGTTTTTT
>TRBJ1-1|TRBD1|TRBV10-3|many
CAAWDRGLTEAFF
TGTGCCGCCTGGGACAGGGGATTGACTGAAGCTTTCTTT
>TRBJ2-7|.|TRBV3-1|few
CASSHPKRARFYEQYF
TGTGCCAGCAGCCACCCGAAGAGAGCACGTTTTTACGAGCAGTACTTC
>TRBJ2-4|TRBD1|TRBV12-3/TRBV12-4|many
CASSLRQGAQGIQYF
TGTGCCAGCAGCCTAAGACAGGGGGCTCAAGGCATTCAGTACTTC
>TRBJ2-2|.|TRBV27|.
CASSLLGGATNTGELFF
TGTGCCAGCAGTTTATTAGGAGGGGCGACGAACACCGGGGAGCTGTTTTTT
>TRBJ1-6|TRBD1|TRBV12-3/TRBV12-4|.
CASSRTDRAVPLHF
TGTGCCAGCAGCCGGACCGACAGGGCCGTGCCCCTCCACTTT
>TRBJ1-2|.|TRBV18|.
CASSPRPGTYGYTF
TGTGCCAGCTCACCACGTCCGGGGACTTATGGCTACACCTTC
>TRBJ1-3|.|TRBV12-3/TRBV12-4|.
CASKFLGNTIYF
TGTGCCAGCAAATTCCTTGGAAACACCATATATTTT